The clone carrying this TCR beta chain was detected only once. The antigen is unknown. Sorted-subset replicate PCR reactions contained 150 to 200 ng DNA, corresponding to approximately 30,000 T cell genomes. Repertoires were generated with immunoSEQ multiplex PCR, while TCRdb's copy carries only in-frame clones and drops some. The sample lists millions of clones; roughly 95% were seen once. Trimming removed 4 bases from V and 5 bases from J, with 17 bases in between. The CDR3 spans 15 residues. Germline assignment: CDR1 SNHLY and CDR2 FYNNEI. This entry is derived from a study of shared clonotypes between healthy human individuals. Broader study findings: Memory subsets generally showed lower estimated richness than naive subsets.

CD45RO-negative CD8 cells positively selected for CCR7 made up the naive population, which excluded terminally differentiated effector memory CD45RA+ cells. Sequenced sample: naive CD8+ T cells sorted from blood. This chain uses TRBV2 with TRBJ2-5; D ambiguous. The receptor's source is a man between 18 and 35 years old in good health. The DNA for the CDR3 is TGTGCCAGCAGTGGAAAGACGACCTCGTTGGAGACCCAGTACTTC. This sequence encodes CASSGKTTSLETQYF.